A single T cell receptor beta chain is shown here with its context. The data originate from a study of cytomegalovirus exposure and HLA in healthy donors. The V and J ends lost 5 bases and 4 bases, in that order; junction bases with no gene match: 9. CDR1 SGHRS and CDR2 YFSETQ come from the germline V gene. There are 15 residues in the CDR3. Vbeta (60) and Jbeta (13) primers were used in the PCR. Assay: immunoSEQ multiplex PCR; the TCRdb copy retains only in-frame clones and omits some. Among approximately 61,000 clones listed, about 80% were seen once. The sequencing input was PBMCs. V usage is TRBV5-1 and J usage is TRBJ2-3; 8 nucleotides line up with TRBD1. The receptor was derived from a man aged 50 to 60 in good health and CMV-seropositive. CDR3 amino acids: CASRPGQERADTQYF. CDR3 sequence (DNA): TGCGCCAGCAGGCCGGGACAGGAGAGGGCAGATACGCAGTATTTT.